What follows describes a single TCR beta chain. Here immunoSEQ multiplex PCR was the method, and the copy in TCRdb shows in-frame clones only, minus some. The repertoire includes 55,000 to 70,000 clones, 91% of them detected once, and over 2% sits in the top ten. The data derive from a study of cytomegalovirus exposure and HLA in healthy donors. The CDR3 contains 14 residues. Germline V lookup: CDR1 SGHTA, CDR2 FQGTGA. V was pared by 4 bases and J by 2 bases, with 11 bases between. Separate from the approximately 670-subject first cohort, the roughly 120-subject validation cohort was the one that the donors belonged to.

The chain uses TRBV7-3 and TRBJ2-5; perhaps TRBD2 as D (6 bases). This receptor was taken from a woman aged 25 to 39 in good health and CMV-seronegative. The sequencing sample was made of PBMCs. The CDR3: CASSSAGSQETQYF. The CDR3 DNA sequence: TGTGCCAGCAGCTCCGCCGGGAGTCAAGAGACCCAGTACTTC. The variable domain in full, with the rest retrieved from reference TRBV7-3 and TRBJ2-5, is GAGVSQTPSNKVTEKGKYVELRCDPISGHTALYWYRQSLGQGPEFLIYFQGTGAADDSGLPNDRFFAVRPEGSVSTLKIQRTERGDSAVYLCASSSAGSQETQYFGPGTRLLVL.